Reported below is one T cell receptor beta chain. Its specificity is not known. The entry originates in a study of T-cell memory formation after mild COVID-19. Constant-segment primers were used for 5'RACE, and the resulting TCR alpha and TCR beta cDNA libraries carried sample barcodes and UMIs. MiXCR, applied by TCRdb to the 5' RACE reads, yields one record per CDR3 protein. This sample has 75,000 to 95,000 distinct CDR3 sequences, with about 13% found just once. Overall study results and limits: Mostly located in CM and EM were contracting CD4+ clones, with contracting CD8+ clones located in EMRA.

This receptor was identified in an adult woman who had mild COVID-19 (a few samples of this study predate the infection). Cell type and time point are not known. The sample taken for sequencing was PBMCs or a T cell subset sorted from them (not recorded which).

The CDR3 sequence is CASSLRTNSDSGELFF. The CDR3 region has the DNA TGTGCCAGCAGCCTCCGGACAAACTCCGATTCAGGGGAGCTGTTTTTT. The chain employs TRBV5-6 and TRBJ2-2; tentatively, D is TRBD1 (5 bases). This CDR3 region has 16 residues. V gave up 4 bases and J gave up 8 bases, with 21 bases separating them. Per the germline V gene, CDR1 is SGHDT and CDR2 is YYEEEE.